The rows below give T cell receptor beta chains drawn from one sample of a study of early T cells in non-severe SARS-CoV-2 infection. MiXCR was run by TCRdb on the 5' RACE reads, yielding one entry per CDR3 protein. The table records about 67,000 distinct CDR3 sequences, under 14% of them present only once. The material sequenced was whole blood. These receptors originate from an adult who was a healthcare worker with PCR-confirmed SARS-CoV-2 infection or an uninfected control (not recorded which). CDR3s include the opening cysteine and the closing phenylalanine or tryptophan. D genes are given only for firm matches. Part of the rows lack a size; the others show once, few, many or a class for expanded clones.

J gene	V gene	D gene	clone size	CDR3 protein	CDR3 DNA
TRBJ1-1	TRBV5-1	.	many	CASSVVGFGSTEAFF	TGCGCCAGCAGCGTAGTGGGGTTTGGGAGCACTGAAGCTTTCTTT
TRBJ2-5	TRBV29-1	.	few	CSVMSFETQYF	TGCAGCGTTATGAGTTTTGAGACCCAGTACTTC
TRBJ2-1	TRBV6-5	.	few	CASRQRHDHNEQFF	TGTGCCAGCAGACAGCGACACGACCACAATGAGCAGTTCTTC
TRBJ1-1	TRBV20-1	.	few	CSARGGRGGTEAFF	TGCAGTGCTAGAGGCGGTAGGGGGGGCACTGAAGCTTTCTTT
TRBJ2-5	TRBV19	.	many	CASSIVPGDRTQYF	TGTGCCAGTAGTATAGTTCCAGGGGACCGGACCCAGTACTTC
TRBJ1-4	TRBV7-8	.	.	CASSLNGGEEKLFF	TGTGCCAGCAGCTTAAACGGCGGAGAGGAAAAACTGTTTTTT
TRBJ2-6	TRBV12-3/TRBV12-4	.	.	CASSPLLGSGANVLTF	TGTGCCAGCAGTCCTCTCTTAGGCTCTGGGGCCAACGTCCTGACTTTC
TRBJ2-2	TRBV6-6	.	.	CASSRSANTGELFF	TGTGCCAGCAGTCGGAGCGCGAACACCGGGGAGCTGTTTTTT
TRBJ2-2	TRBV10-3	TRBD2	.	CAISEVVAGGPGSGELFF	TGTGCCATCAGTGAGGTCGTCGCGGGAGGGCCGGGGAGCGGGGAGCTGTTTTTT
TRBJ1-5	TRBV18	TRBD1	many	CASSPRQGSQPQHF	TGTGCCAGCTCACCACGACAGGGGAGTCAGCCCCAGCATTTT
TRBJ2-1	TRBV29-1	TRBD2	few	CSSQVRTRGEQFF	TGCAGCTCACAGGTCCGGACTAGGGGTGAGCAGTTCTTC
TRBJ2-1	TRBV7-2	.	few	CASATERRNEQFF	TGTGCCAGCGCCACAGAGAGGAGGAATGAGCAGTTCTTC
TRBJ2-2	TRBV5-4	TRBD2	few	CASSGERGANTGELFF	TGTGCCAGCAGCGGTGAGCGGGGAGCGAACACCGGGGAGCTGTTTTTT